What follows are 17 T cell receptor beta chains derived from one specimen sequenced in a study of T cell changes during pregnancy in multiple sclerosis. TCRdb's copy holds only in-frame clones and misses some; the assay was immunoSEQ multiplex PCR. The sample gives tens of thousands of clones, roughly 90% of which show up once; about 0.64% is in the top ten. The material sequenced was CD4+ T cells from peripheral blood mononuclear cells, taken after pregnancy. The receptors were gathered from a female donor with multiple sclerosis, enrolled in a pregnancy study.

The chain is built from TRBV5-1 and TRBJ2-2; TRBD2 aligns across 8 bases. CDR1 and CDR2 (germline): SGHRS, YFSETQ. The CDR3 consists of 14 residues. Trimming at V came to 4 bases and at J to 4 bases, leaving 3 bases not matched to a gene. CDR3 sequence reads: CASSPGGVTGELFF. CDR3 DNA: TGCGCCAGCAGCCCGGGGGGGGTCACCGGGGAGCTGTTTTTT.

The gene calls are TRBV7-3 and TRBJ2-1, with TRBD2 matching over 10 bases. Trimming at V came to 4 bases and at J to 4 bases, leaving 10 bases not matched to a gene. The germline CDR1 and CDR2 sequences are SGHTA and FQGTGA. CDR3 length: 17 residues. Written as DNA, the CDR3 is TGTGCCAGCAGCTCCTACCAGCTAGCGGGGGAATACAATGAGCAGTTCTTC. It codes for CASSSYQLAGEYNEQFF.

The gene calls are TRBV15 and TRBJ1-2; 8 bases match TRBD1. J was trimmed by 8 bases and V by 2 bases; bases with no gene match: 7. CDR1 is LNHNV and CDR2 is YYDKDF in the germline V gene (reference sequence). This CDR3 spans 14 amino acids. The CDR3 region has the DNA TGTGCCACCAGCAGAACAGGGGGGCCCTCCGGCTACACCTTC. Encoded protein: CATSRTGGPSGYTF.

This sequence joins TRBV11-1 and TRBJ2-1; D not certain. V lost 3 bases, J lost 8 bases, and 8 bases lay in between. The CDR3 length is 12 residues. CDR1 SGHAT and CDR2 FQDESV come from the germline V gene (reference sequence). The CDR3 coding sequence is TGTGCCAGCAGCTTTAACACCCATGAGCAGTTCTTC. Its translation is CASSFNTHEQFF.

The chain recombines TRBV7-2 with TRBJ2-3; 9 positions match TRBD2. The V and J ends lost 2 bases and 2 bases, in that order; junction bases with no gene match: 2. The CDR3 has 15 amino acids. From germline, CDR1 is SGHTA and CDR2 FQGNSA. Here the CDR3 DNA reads TGTGCCAGCAGCTTACTAGCGGGGTTCACAGATACGCAGTATTTT. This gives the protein CASSLLAGFTDTQYF. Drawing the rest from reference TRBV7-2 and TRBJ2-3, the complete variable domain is GAGVSQSPSNKVTEKGKDVELRCDPISGHTALYWYRQSLGQGLEFLIYFQGNSAPDKSGLPSDRFSAERTGGSVSTLTIQRTQQEDSAVYLCASSLLAGFTDTQYFGPGTRLTVL.

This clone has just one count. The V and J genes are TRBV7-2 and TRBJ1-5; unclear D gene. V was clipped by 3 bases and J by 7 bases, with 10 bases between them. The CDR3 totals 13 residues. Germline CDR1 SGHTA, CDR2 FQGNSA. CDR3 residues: CASSLEGGQPQHF. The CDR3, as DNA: TGTGCCAGCAGCTTGGAGGGCGGGCAGCCCCAGCATTTT.

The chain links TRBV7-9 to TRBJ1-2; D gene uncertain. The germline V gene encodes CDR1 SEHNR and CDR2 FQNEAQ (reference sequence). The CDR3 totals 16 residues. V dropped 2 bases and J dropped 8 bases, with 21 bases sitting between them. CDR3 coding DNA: TGTGCCAGCAGCTTACTTCTCGGGAGCCCCGTCGGGGGCTACACCTTC. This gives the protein CASSLLLGSPVGGYTF.

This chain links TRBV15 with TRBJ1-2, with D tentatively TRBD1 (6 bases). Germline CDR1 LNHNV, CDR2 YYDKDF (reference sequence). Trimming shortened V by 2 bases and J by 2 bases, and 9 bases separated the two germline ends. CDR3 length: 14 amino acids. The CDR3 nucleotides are TGTGCCACCAGCAGACAGGGGACGAACTATGGCTACACCTTC. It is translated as CATSRQGTNYGYTF.

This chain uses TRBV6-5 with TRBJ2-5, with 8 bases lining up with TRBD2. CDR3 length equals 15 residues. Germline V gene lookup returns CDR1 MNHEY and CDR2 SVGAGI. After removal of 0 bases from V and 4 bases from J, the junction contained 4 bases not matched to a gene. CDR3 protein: CASSYSPSGGETQYF. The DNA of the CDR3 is TGTGCCAGCAGTTACTCCCCCAGCGGGGGAGAGACCCAGTACTTC.

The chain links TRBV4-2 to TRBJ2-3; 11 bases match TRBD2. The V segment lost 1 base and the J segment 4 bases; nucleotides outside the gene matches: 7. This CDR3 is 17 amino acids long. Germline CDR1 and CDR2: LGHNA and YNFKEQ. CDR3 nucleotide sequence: TGTGCCAGCAGCCAAGGAGGAGTAGCGGGGGGGGCAGATACGCAGTATTTT. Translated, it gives CASSQGGVAGGADTQYF.

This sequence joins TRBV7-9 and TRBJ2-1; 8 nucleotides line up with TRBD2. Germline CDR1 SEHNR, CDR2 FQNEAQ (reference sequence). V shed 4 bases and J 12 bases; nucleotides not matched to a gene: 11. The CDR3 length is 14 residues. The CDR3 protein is CASSSQTPSGGQFF. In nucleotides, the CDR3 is TGTGCCAGCAGCTCCCAAACCCCCAGCGGGGGGCAGTTCTTC.

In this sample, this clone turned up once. The CDR3 spells CASSPRDSYNSPLHF. DNA for the CDR3: TGTGCCAGCAGCCCGCGGGACAGCTATAATTCACCCCTCCACTTT. The chain joins TRBV7-8 to TRBJ1-6, with 7 positions matching TRBD1. The CDR3 extends over 15 amino acids. CDR1 and CDR2 from the germline V gene are SGHVS and FQNEAQ. With 5 bases clipped from V and 3 bases from J, the junction kept 4 bases outside the gene matches.

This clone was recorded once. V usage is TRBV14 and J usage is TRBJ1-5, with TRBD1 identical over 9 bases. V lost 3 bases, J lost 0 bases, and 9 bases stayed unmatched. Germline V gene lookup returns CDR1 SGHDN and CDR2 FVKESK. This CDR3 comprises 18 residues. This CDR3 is CASSHWTGVQPSNQPQHF. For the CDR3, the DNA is TGTGCCAGCAGCCATTGGACAGGGGTTCAACCTAGCAATCAGCCCCAGCATTTT.

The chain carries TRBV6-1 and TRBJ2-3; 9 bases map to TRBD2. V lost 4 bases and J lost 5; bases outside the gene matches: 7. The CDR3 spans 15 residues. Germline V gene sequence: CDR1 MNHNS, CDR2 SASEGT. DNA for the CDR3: TGTGCCAGCAGTGTAGTGAGCGGGGGGAGAGATACGCAGTATTTT. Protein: CASSVVSGGRDTQYF.

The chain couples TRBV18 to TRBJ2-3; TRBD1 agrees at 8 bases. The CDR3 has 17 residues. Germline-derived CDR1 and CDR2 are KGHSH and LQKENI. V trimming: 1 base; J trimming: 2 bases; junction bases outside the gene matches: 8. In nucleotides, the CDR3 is TGTGCCAGCTCACCACTTGGGACAGGATTTCTCACAGATACGCAGTATTTT. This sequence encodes CASSPLGTGFLTDTQYF.

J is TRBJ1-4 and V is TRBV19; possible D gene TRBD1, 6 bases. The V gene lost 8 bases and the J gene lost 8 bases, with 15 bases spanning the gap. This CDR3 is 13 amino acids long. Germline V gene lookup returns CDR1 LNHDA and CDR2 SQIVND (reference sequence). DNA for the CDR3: TGTGCCAGTTCTAACCGGGGGGCGGAAAAACTGTTTTTT. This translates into CASSNRGAEKLFF.

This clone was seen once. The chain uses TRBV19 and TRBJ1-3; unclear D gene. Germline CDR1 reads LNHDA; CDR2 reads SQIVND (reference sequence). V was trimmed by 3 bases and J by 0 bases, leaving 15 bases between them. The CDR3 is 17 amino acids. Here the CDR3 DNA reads TGTGCCAGTAGTATTGGGTCGCGGGCGGCCTCTGGAAACACCATATATTTT. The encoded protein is CASSIGSRAASGNTIYF.